This TCR beta chain came from a study of beta chain features in type 1 diabetes. Points from the study as a whole: Compared with healthy donors, patients appeared to share more similar naive, central memory and regulatory TCRB repertoires. For Type 1 diabetes patients, all four CD4+ subsets carried TCRB CDR3s that were moderately but significantly shorter.

One heparinised draw, averaging approximately 120 mL, was taken per donor. V lost 7 bases, J lost 1 base, and 8 bases lay in between. The length of the CDR3 is 11 residues. In germline, CDR1 is DFQATT, CDR2 SNEGSKA (reference sequence). The whole isolated RNA underwent reverse transcription, so sequencing captured expressed TCRB transcripts. Using immunoSEQ multiplex PCR, the repertoire was profiled, and TCRdb retains in-frame clones only, with some absent. Here the sample spans around 250,000 clones, 13% to 15% being singletons. This clone was observed a few times. What it binds is unknown. The source of this sequence is a man aged 25-45 years with type 1 diabetes. The sequenced material came from naive CD4+ T cells from blood. V and J are TRBV20-1 and TRBJ2-7, with a tentative D call TRBD2 (6 bases). The CDR3 reads CSVGTSYEQYF. In DNA, the CDR3 is TGCAGTGTCGGGACTTCCTACGAGCAGTACTTC.